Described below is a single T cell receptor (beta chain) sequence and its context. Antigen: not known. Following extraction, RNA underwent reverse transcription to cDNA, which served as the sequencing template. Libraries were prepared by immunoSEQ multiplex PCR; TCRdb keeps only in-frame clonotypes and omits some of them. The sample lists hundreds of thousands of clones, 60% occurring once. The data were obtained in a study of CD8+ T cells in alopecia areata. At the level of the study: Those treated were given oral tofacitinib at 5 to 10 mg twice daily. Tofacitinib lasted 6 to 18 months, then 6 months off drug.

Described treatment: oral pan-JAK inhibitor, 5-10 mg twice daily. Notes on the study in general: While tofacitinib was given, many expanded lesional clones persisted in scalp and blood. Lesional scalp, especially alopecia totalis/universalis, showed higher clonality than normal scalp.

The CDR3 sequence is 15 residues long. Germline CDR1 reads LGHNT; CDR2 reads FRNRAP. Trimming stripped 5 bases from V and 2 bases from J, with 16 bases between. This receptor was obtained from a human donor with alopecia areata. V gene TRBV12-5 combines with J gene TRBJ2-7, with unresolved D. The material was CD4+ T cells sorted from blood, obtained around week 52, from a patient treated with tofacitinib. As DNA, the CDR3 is TGTGCTAGTGGTACGCCGGTAGACACCGCCTACGAGCAGTACTTC. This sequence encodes CASGTPVDTAYEQYF.